The 18 T cell receptor beta chains listed next were all sequenced from one sample in a study of T cells after yellow fever vaccination. TCRdb reprocessed the 5' RACE reads with MiXCR, giving one entry per CDR3 protein. The sample consists of hundreds of thousands of distinct CDR3 sequences, under 20% of them appearing once. The sample consisted of PBMCs, taken before the yellow fever booster vaccination. These TCRs come from a man between 18 and 35 years old who received the YFV17D yellow fever vaccine.

The chain is built from TRBV5-1 and TRBJ2-2; TRBD2 agrees at 13 bases. V shed 4 bases and J 3 bases; nucleotides not matched to a gene: 6. Germline assignment: CDR1 SGHRS and CDR2 YFSETQ. The CDR3 loop spans 17 amino acids. CDR3 sequence: CASSPLAGGPHTGELFF. For the CDR3, the DNA is TGCGCCAGCAGCCCACTAGCGGGGGGGCCTCACACCGGGGAGCTGTTTTTT.

This clonotype was picked up a small number of times. This chain connects TRBV27 to TRBJ2-3; unclear D gene. The CDR3 contains 15 residues. V shed 8 bases and J shed 2 bases, with 17 bases lying between them. Germline-derived CDR1 and CDR2 are MNHEY and SMNVEV (reference sequence). Written as DNA, the CDR3 is TGTGCCAGCGGAACTCGGTGGGTTCCCACAGATACGCAGTATTTT. Translation: CASGTRWVPTDTQYF.

The rearrangement links TRBV7-2 to TRBJ1-6; TRBD1 might be the D (6 bases). Trimming removed 5 bases at V and 9 bases at J, with 17 bases between. The CDR3 runs 15 residues. Germline assignment: CDR1 SGHTA and CDR2 FQGNSA. CDR3 sequence: CASSASVQGSSPLHF. CDR3 nucleotides: TGTGCCAGCAGCGCAAGCGTACAGGGAAGTTCACCCCTCCACTTT.

In regard to this clonotype: Its ends do not fully match the called genes, so a read error is possible. The chain is built from TRBV5-1 and TRBJ2-6; D unclear. Germline CDR1 SGHRS, CDR2 YFSETQ. This CDR3 has 15 amino acids. CDR3 amino acids: CVSSPPSSGANVLTF. In DNA, the CDR3 is TGCGTCAGCAGCCCACCGAGCTCTGGGGCCAACGTCCTGACTTTC.

This clonotype has a handful of counts. The rearrangement uses TRBV7-3 and TRBJ2-5, with D tentatively TRBD2 (5 bases). CDR1 is SGHTA and CDR2 is FQGTGA in the germline V gene. Trimming pared 6 bases from V and 4 bases from J, leaving 9 bases between. The CDR3 contains 12 residues. This CDR3 is CASSRRAETQYF. DNA of the CDR3: TGTGCCAGCAGTCGGCGGGCAGAGACCCAGTACTTC. Full variable domain (remainder filled in from reference TRBV7-3 and TRBJ2-5): GAGVSQTPSNKVTEKGKYVELRCDPISGHTALYWYRQSLGQGPEFLIYFQGTGAADDSGLPNDRFFAVRPEGSVSTLKIQRTERGDSAVYLCASSRRAETQYFGPGTRLLVL.

This clonotype showed up just a few times. V and J are TRBV3-1 and TRBJ2-1; D ambiguous. This CDR3 has 14 residues. Trimming pared 0 bases from V and 1 base from J, leaving 4 bases between. Germline CDR1 is LGHDT and CDR2 is YNNKEL (reference sequence). The CDR3 bases are TGTGCCAGCAGCCAAGAAATTTCCTACAATGAGCAGTTCTTC. Translated: CASSQEISYNEQFF.

This clonotype has just a few counts. The chain couples TRBV4-3 to TRBJ2-7, with TRBD2 matching 7 bases. V lost 0 bases and J lost 7; bases outside the gene matches: 9. This CDR3 has 15 residues. Per the germline V gene, CDR1 is LGHNA and CDR2 is YSLEER. CDR3 nucleotides: TGCGCCAGCAGCCAAGATTGGGAGCGGGGTGGGGAGCAGTACTTC. It translates to CASSQDWERGGEQYF.

V gene TRBV20-1 combines with J gene TRBJ2-5; D gene unclear. Between the trimmed V and J ends, which lost 0 bases and 4 bases, there was a span of 15 bases. This CDR3 has 15 residues. The germline gives CDR1 DFQATT, CDR2 SNEGSKA (reference sequence). Written as DNA, the CDR3 is TGCAGTGCTAGAGATAGGAGTTTTGGTCTAGAGACCCAGTACTTC. Protein: CSARDRSFGLETQYF.

V and J are TRBV5-1 and TRBJ1-5; perhaps TRBD1 as D (5 bases). This CDR3 spans 15 amino acids. The germline gives CDR1 SGHRS, CDR2 YFSETQ. Deletions cut 4 bases from V and 3 bases from J, with 14 bases between. The CDR3 nucleotides read TGCGCCAGCAGCCCCGGCGGACAAGTCAATCAGCCCCAGCATTTT. It translates to CASSPGGQVNQPQHF.

This rearrangement joins TRBV5-6 to TRBJ1-3, with no clear D. This CDR3 has 13 residues. V lost 4 bases to trimming and J lost 4 bases, with 9 bases between them. Germline-derived CDR1 and CDR2 are SGHDT and YYEEEE. The CDR3 region is CASSHPGGNTIYF. Written as DNA, the CDR3 is TGTGCCAGCAGCCACCCCGGCGGAAACACCATATATTTT.

V is TRBV5-5 and J is TRBJ2-1, with D perhaps TRBD1 (6 bases). The germline V and J ends were trimmed by 0 bases and 7 bases, with 11 bases remaining between them. The CDR3 is 14 amino acids. From germline, CDR1 is SGHKS and CDR2 YYEKEE (reference sequence). CDR3 residues: CASSLEGQTNEQFF. CDR3 DNA sequence: TGTGCCAGCAGCTTGGAAGGACAGACGAATGAGCAGTTCTTC. Together with reference TRBV5-5 and TRBJ2-1, the CDR3 gives the full variable domain: DAGVTQSPTHLIKTRGQQVTLRCSPISGHKSVSWYQQVLGQGPQFIFQYYEKEERGRGNFPDRFSARQFPNYSSELNVNALLLGDSALYLCASSLEGQTNEQFFGPGTRLTVL.

This clonotype was picked up many times. This chain uses TRBV2 with TRBJ2-6; 9 bases line up with TRBD1. The V gene's germline CDR1 is SNHLY and CDR2 FYNNEI. V lost 4 bases to trimming and J lost 2 bases; unmatched junction nucleotides: 0. The CDR3 has 15 amino acids. CDR3 in amino acids: CASSGDRAGANVLTF. In DNA form, the CDR3 reads TGTGCCAGCAGTGGGGACAGGGCTGGGGCCAACGTCCTGACTTTC.

This clonotype was seen a few times. The chain links TRBV6-2 or TRBV6-3 to TRBJ2-1; 7 bases align to TRBD1. The CDR3 runs to 13 residues. Germline-derived CDR1 and CDR2 are MNHEY and SVGEGT. V lost 7 bases, J lost 6 bases, and 6 bases stayed unmatched. CDR3 coding DNA: TGTGCCAGCACCCGACAGGGAAGCAATGAGCAGTTCTTC. Protein: CASTRQGSNEQFF.

The chain is built from TRBV12-5 and TRBJ2-2; D is unresolved. Germline values: CDR1 LGHNT, CDR2 FRNRAP. The CDR3 runs 15 residues. The V end lost 2 bases, the J end lost 2 bases, and 9 bases lay between the germline ends. The DNA for the CDR3 is TGTGCTAGTGGTTTGATTCGGCACAACACCGGGGAGCTGTTTTTT. Its translation is CASGLIRHNTGELFF.

This sequence joins TRBV4-1 and TRBJ2-1, with TRBD2 matching over 9 bases. The V gene's germline CDR1 is MGHRA and CDR2 YSYEKL. The CDR3 runs 15 residues. Trimming took 3 bases from V and 9 from J; bases not matched to a gene: 9. In DNA form, the CDR3 reads TGCGCCAGCAGCCATCACCTTAAGACTAGCGGTGAGCAGTTCTTC. Its translation: CASSHHLKTSGEQFF.

This clonotype was counted between two and nine times. The rearrangement joins TRBV5-1 to TRBJ2-7, with D unresolved. V lost 8 bases to trimming and J lost 7 bases, with 4 bases between them. The length of the CDR3 is 8 residues. Per the germline V gene, CDR1 is SGHRS and CDR2 is YFSETQ. The CDR3 region is CARGEQYV. The CDR3 nucleotides read TGCGCCAGAGGTGAGCAGTACGTC.

This clonotype was observed a handful of times. The rearrangement links TRBV7-3 to TRBJ2-2; D might be TRBD2 (5 bases). This CDR3 comprises 13 residues. CDR1 and CDR2 (germline): SGHTA, FQGTGA. V lost 6 bases, J lost 3 bases, and 8 bases lay in between. CDR3 DNA sequence: TGTGCCAGCAGTCCTAGCTACACCGGGGAGCTGTTTTTT. This sequence encodes CASSPSYTGELFF.

The chain is built from TRBV7-3 and TRBJ1-2; no clear D. Germline V gene lookup returns CDR1 SGHTA and CDR2 FQGTGA. The V gene lost 0 bases and the J gene lost 6 bases, with 8 bases spanning the gap. The CDR3 has 13 residues. The DNA of the CDR3 is TGTGCCAGCAGCTTAACAGCCCAGGATGGCTACACCTTC. Its protein is CASSLTAQDGYTF.